This section outlines one T cell receptor beta chain sequence together with its context. V was clipped by 0 bases and J by 5 bases; unmatched bases: 5. The CDR3 covers 15 residues. Germline CDR1 and CDR2: SGHNT and YYREEE (reference sequence). These data are taken from a study of blood T cell repertoires in COVID-19. Study-level information: From the United States, Italy and Spain came samples of acute and convalescent COVID-19. Nucleic acid was either cDNA or gDNA, and it came from T cells, B-cell-depleted T cells, or PBMCs.

Under the authors' procedure: Researchers report that nucleated cell counts were estimated from reference gene primer amplification. The assay was immunoSEQ multiplex PCR, and TCRdb's table has in-frame clones only and misses some. Clone size and V and J calls were adopted from that table, with D and trimming inferred from the DNA. The sample lists 85,000 to 130,000 clones, 82% occurring once. This receptor was identified in a man in his 60s with acute or convalescent COVID-19. What was sequenced was peripheral blood. This rearrangement joins TRBV5-4 to TRBJ1-5; TRBD1 matches 7 bases. As DNA, the CDR3 is TGTGCCAGCAGCTTGGGGGGGACAGCCGATCAGCCCCAGCATTTT. It is translated as CASSLGGTADQPQHF.